This T cell receptor (beta chain) is drawn from a study of blood T cell repertoires in COVID-19. Study-wide context: In each case, the material was cDNA or gDNA derived from T cells, B-cell-depleted T cells, or PBMCs.

Assay: immunoSEQ multiplex PCR; the TCRdb copy retains only in-frame clones and omits some. This table has 250,000 to 350,000 clones, just over 85% appearing once. This CDR3 has 13 residues. CDR1 and CDR2 (germline): LGHDT, YNNKEL (reference sequence). V lost 7 bases, J lost 3 bases, and 10 bases lay in between. The chain employs TRBV3-1 (or the pseudogene TRBV3-2) and TRBJ1-3, with D uncertain. The clonotype originates from a woman under 40 with active or convalescent COVID-19. Sequenced: peripheral blood. CDR3 loop: CASNFLFGNTIYF. The CDR3 nucleotides read TGTGCCAGCAATTTCCTATTTGGAAACACCATATATTTT.